The 21 T cell receptor beta chains given below trace back to one sample, sequenced in a study of cytomegalovirus exposure and HLA in healthy donors. The PCR used 60 Vbeta and 13 Jbeta primers. Clones were sequenced by immunoSEQ multiplex PCR, and TCRdb holds only the in-frame ones, with some missing. The data show about 170,000 clones, with about 73% seen just once and about 12% held by the top ten. The sequenced sample was PBMCs. The receptors stem from a woman in her forties or fifties in good health and CMV-seropositive.

The rearrangement joins TRBV6-5 to TRBJ2-7; maybe TRBD1 (6 bases). CDR3 size: 12 residues. CDR1 and CDR2 (germline): MNHEY, SVGAGI. The V and J ends lost 9 bases and 4 bases respectively, with 13 bases between them. This CDR3 reads CASRDRRYEQYF. DNA for the CDR3: TGTGCCAGTCGAGACAGGAGATACGAGCAGTACTTC.

The chain employs TRBV9 and TRBJ2-7; 9 bases line up with TRBD1. CDR3 length: 16 amino acids. The germline CDR1 and CDR2 sequences are SGDLS and YYNGEE. V shed 1 base, J shed 6 bases, and the junction held 11 bases outside the gene matches. Written as DNA, the CDR3 is TGTGCCAGCAGCGTACTTCCCACAGGGGGCGCGGGCGAGCAGTACTTC. Its translation: CASSVLPTGGAGEQYF. Full variable domain (outside the CDR3, taken from reference TRBV9 and TRBJ2-7): DSGVTQTPKHLITATGQRVTLRCSPRSGDLSVYWYQQSLDQGLQFLIQYYNGEERAKGNILERFSAQQFPDLHSELNLSSLELGDSALYFCASSVLPTGGAGEQYFGPGTRLTVT.

The genes are TRBV5-1 and TRBJ2-3, with 7 bases identical to TRBD1. Germline CDR1 and CDR2: SGHRS and YFSETQ. The CDR3 consists of 14 residues. Trimming took 4 bases from V and 2 from J; bases not matched to a gene: 4. CDR3 bases: TGCGCCAGCAGCACGGACAGGATCACAGATACGCAGTATTTT. Translating gives CASSTDRITDTQYF.

The chain uses TRBV11-2 and TRBJ1-2, with 11 bases identical to TRBD1. The CDR3 loop spans 15 amino acids. Per germline, CDR1 SGHAT and CDR2 FQNNGV. Trimming at V came to 6 bases and at J to 8 bases, leaving 11 bases not matched to a gene. The CDR3 DNA reads TGTGCCAGCAGGTCTTCTCGGGACAGGGGGGAAGGCTACACCTTC. It codes for CASRSSRDRGEGYTF.

This chain links TRBV15 with TRBJ2-3; TRBD1 matches 7 bases. CDR1 is LNHNV, CDR2 YYDKDF, per germline (reference sequence). This CDR3 is built from 13 residues. The V gene end was trimmed by 0 bases and the J gene end by 13 bases; junction bases not matched to a gene: 7. This chain's CDR3 is CATSRDSGTAEYF. The CDR3 DNA sequence: TGTGCCACCAGCAGAGATTCCGGGACAGCTGAGTATTTT.

The J gene is TRBJ1-6, the V gene TRBV9, with TRBD1 matching 7 bases. The V gene's germline CDR1 is SGDLS and CDR2 YYNGEE. CDR3 size: 22 residues. Losses at the gene ends were 0 bases for V and 0 bases for J; bases not matched to a gene: 18. The CDR3 nucleotides are TGTGCCAGCAGCGTAGATAGGCGGGAGGGACAGTCAGGTAGCTCCTATAATTCACCCCTCCACTTT. Translated: CASSVDRREGQSGSSYNSPLHF. Full variable domain (outside the CDR3, taken from reference TRBV9 and TRBJ1-6): DSGVTQTPKHLITATGQRVTLRCSPRSGDLSVYWYQQSLDQGLQFLIQYYNGEERAKGNILERFSAQQFPDLHSELNLSSLELGDSALYFCASSVDRREGQSGSSYNSPLHFGNGTRLTVT.

The V gene is TRBV18, the J gene TRBJ2-2; D is perhaps TRBD2 (6 bases). V dropped 1 base and J dropped 3 bases, with 12 bases sitting between them. The germline V gene has CDR1 KGHSH and CDR2 LQKENI. The CDR3 totals 16 residues. CDR3 sequence: CASSPRDSIYTGELFF. CDR3 bases: TGTGCCAGCTCACCACGGGACTCAATCTACACCGGGGAGCTGTTTTTT.

The V and J genes are TRBV4-2 and TRBJ2-3; 10 positions agree with TRBD2. V dropped 3 bases and J dropped 1; count of bases not matched to a gene: 7. Germline CDR1 and CDR2: LGHNA and YNFKEQ. The CDR3 consists of 17 residues. As DNA, the CDR3 is TGTGCCAGCAGCCAGTCCGGGACTAGCGCCGGCACAGATACGCAGTATTTT. Amino acids: CASSQSGTSAGTDTQYF.

V is TRBV29-1 and J is TRBJ2-3; TRBD2 aligns across 13 bases. Germline V gene lookup returns CDR1 SQVTM and CDR2 ANQGSEA. V was clipped by 4 bases and J by 0 bases; unmatched bases: 7. The CDR3 is made up of 17 amino acids. This chain's CDR3 is CSVAGLAGDVSTDTQYF. CDR3 nucleotides: TGCAGCGTTGCCGGACTAGCGGGGGATGTAAGCACAGATACGCAGTATTTT.

This chain connects TRBV18 to TRBJ2-5; D remains unclear. The V gene's germline CDR1 is KGHSH and CDR2 LQKENI. The germline V and J ends were trimmed by 1 base and 3 bases, with 12 bases remaining between them. The CDR3 covers 15 residues. The CDR3 DNA sequence: TGTGCCAGCTCACCACTCGACTCCTCAAAAGAGACCCAGTACTTC. Translation: CASSPLDSSKETQYF.

With regard to this clone: The sample contains more than one DNA sequence encoding this CDR3. CDR3 nucleotide sequence: TGTGCCAGCAGTTTGGGGCAGCCGAATTCACCCCTCCACTTT. This translates into CASSLGQPNSPLHF. The gene calls are TRBV27 and TRBJ1-6; D is perhaps TRBD1 (5 bases). Trimming removed 3 bases from V and 7 bases from J, with 10 bases in between. There are 14 residues in the CDR3. Looked up from germline, CDR1 is MNHEY and CDR2 is SMNVEV (reference sequence).

The table lists this clone with a count of one. J is TRBJ2-7 and V is TRBV15, with TRBD1 matching over 10 bases. Germline loops: CDR1 LNHNV, CDR2 YYDKDF (reference sequence). This CDR3 has 16 amino acids. V trimming: 3 bases; J trimming: 2 bases; junction bases outside the gene matches: 7. The CDR3 DNA reads TGTGCCACCAGCAGGGACAGGGGGGAGATCCCCTACGAGCAGTACTTC. Translated: CATSRDRGEIPYEQYF.

The V gene is TRBV19, the J gene TRBJ1-5; TRBD1 agrees at 8 bases. Germline trimming cut 5 bases from V and 2 bases from J; bases unmatched to any gene: 8. Looked up from germline, CDR1 is LNHDA and CDR2 is SQIVND (reference sequence). The CDR3 extends over 16 amino acids. The CDR3, as DNA: TGTGCCAGTAGTTCCATACAGGGGGGAGGCAATCAGCCCCAGCATTTT. This encodes CASSSIQGGGNQPQHF. The full variable domain, completed using reference TRBV19 and TRBJ1-5, is DGGITQSPKYLFRKEGQNVTLSCEQNLNHDAMYWYRQDPGQGLRLIYYSQIVNDFQKGDIAEGYSVSREKKESFPLTVTSAQKNPTAFYLCASSSIQGGGNQPQHFGDGTRLSIL.

The gene calls are TRBV11-1 and TRBJ1-1, with D possibly matching TRBD1 (5 bases). CDR1 SGHAT and CDR2 FQDESV come from the germline V gene (reference sequence). The germline V and J ends were trimmed by 4 bases and 5 bases, with 17 bases remaining between them. The CDR3 covers 15 residues. The chain's CDR3 is CASSSFSGFGTEAFF. DNA of the CDR3: TGTGCCAGCAGCTCATTTTCAGGGTTTGGAACTGAAGCTTTCTTT.

The gene calls are TRBV5-4 and TRBJ1-1; D may be TRBD1 (6 bases). Germline V gene lookup returns CDR1 SGHNT and CDR2 YYREEE (reference sequence). Trimming took 5 bases from V and 2 from J, leaving 16 bases between them. The CDR3 loop spans 15 amino acids. The CDR3 DNA is TGTGCCAGCAGGTCGGGGGGGGCGCTTAACACTGAAGCTTTCTTT. Residues: CASRSGGALNTEAFF.

This chain connects TRBV5-1 to TRBJ1-2, with 9 bases fitting TRBD1. This CDR3 spans 13 amino acids. Trimming took 8 bases from V and 6 from J; bases not matched to a gene: 8. Germline CDR1 is SGHRS and CDR2 is YFSETQ. As DNA, the CDR3 is TGCGCCAGTAAGCCCGGGACAGGGAATGGCTACACCTTC. Its translation: CASKPGTGNGYTF.

The chain joins TRBV5-6 to TRBJ2-5; TRBD1 matches at 8 bases. This CDR3 has 14 residues. V shed 4 bases, J shed 4 bases, and the junction held 6 bases outside the gene matches. Germline values: CDR1 SGHDT, CDR2 YYEEEE. Written as DNA, the CDR3 is TGTGCCAGCAGCGACAGGGGTCCCTTAGAGACCCAGTACTTC. Its translation is CASSDRGPLETQYF.

The chain couples TRBV5-1 to TRBJ1-2; 9 bases fit TRBD1. Germline V gene data show CDR1 as SGHRS and CDR2 as YFSETQ. The CDR3 loop spans 14 amino acids. V lost 4 bases and J lost 5; bases outside the gene matches: 6. In nucleotides, the CDR3 is TGCGCCAGCAGCCCCGACAGGGGGAGTTATGGCTACACCTTC. Amino acid sequence: CASSPDRGSYGYTF.

This chain joins TRBV14 and TRBJ2-1, with D perhaps TRBD1 (6 bases). There are 16 residues in the CDR3. Per the germline V gene, CDR1 is SGHDN and CDR2 is FVKESK. The ends were cut back, 4 bases at V and 10 bases at J, with 23 bases in the middle. CDR3 nucleotides: TGTGCCAGCAGCCCCCTGGGAACAGGGTATCAGGAAGAGCAGTTCTTC. This gives the protein CASSPLGTGYQEEQFF.

The V and J genes are TRBV25-1 and TRBJ2-1, with 12 bases identical to TRBD2. The trim removed 3 bases at V and 4 bases at J, leaving 7 bases unmatched. CDR3 length: 17 residues. CDR1 and CDR2 (germline): MGHDK, SYGVNS. CDR3 residues: CASSDLTSGGVYNEQFF. CDR3 DNA: TGTGCCAGCAGTGATCTGACTAGCGGGGGTGTATACAATGAGCAGTTCTTC.

The chain recombines TRBV6-5 with TRBJ1-5; 10 bases agree with TRBD1. The CDR3 spans 15 residues. Germline lookup yields CDR1 MNHEY and CDR2 SVGAGI. The J segment lost 5 bases and the V segment lost 4 bases, leaving 5 bases of the junction unmatched. The CDR3 loop is CASSSDRGTYQPQHF. CDR3 sequence (DNA): TGTGCCAGCAGTTCGGACAGGGGGACCTATCAGCCCCAGCATTTT.